One and the same sample provided the 30 T cell receptor beta chains below, sequenced in a study of beta chain features in type 1 diabetes. These receptors' antigens are unknown. Broader study findings: Significant though moderate, a shortening of TCRB CDR3s appeared in all four CD4+ subsets of Type 1 diabetes patients.

Reverse transcription of all isolated RNA meant that expressed TCRB transcripts were sequenced. Here immunoSEQ multiplex PCR was the method, and the copy in TCRdb shows in-frame clones only, minus some. There are approximately 70,000 clones in the sample; almost 50% occur only once, and around 0.7% lies in the top ten. The sample taken for sequencing was central memory CD4+ T cells from blood. The receptors originated from a man aged 25 to 40 with type 1 diabetes.

This clone was counted between two and nine times. The rearrangement uses TRBV5-6 and TRBJ1-2, with D possibly matching TRBD1 (6 bases). V was pared by 4 bases and J by 0 bases, with 16 bases between. Germline CDR1 SGHDT, CDR2 YYEEEE. This CDR3 comprises 16 residues. The CDR3 DNA follows: TGTGCCAGCAGCAGGAGGACAGAAAGAGCTAACTATGGCTACACCTTC. Residues: CASSRRTERANYGYTF.

The sample holds a few counts of this clone. The CDR3 region has the DNA TGTGCCAGCAGCTTACGCGCGAGCTCCTACAATGAGCAGTTCTTC. It specifies CASSLRASSYNEQFF. This chain connects TRBV11-2 to TRBJ2-1, with no clear D. Trimming took 2 bases from V and 0 from J, leaving 8 bases between them. Germline V gene data show CDR1 as SGHAT and CDR2 as FQNNGV. The CDR3 has 15 amino acids.

The chain has TRBV7-8 and TRBJ2-2, with 9 nucleotides matching TRBD1. The CDR3 extends over 18 amino acids. With V trimmed by 0 bases and J by 4 bases, 9 bases remained unmatched. CDR1 is SGHVS, CDR2 FQNEAQ, per germline. The CDR3 DNA follows: TGTGCCAGCAGCTTAGCGCAAGTCCGGACAGGGGCCACCGGGGAGCTGTTTTTT. Protein product: CASSLAQVRTGATGELFF. Full variable domain (remainder filled in from reference TRBV7-8 and TRBJ2-2): GAGVSQSPRYKVAKRGQDVALRCDPISGHVSLFWYQQALGQGPEFLTYFQNEAQLDKSGLPSDRFFAERPEGSVSTLKIQRTQQEDSAVYLCASSLAQVRTGATGELFFGEGSRLTVL.

The chain uses TRBV29-1 and TRBJ2-5; 13 bases fit TRBD2. This CDR3 has 14 amino acids. V lost 3 bases, J lost 5 bases, and 3 bases stayed unmatched. Germline CDR1 and CDR2: SQVTM and ANQGSEA. The CDR3 nucleotides are TGCAGCGTTGACGGACTAGCGGGGGACGAGACCCAGTACTTC. This translates into CSVDGLAGDETQYF.

The J gene is TRBJ2-6, the V gene TRBV18; TRBD1 matches 8 bases. The ends lost 4 bases at V and 0 bases at J; junction bases unmatched: 5. CDR1 is KGHSH, CDR2 LQKENI, per germline. The CDR3 is 17 amino acids. The CDR3 sequence: CASSLTGDPSGANVLTF. The CDR3 DNA is TGTGCCAGCTCACTGACAGGGGACCCCTCTGGGGCCAACGTCCTGACTTTC. The whole variable domain, remainder taken from reference TRBV18 and TRBJ2-6, is NAGVMQNPRHLVRRRGQEARLRCSPMKGHSHVYWYRQLPEEGLKFMVYLQKENIIDESGMPKERFSAEFPKEGPSILRIQQVVRGDSAAYFCASSLTGDPSGANVLTFGAGSRLTVL.

This clone showed up just a few times. The rearrangement links TRBV9 to TRBJ2-3; TRBD2 aligns across 12 bases. Germline trimming cut 0 bases from V and 3 bases from J; bases unmatched to any gene: 5. This CDR3 contains 17 residues. Germline V gene data show CDR1 as SGDLS and CDR2 as YYNGEE. In DNA form, the CDR3 reads TGTGCCAGCAGCGTAGGGACTAGCGGGAAAGGGACAGATACGCAGTATTTT. Protein sequence: CASSVGTSGKGTDTQYF.

The chain links TRBV6-1 to TRBJ1-1, with D tentatively TRBD1 (6 bases). Deletions cut 6 bases from V and 4 bases from J, with 15 bases between. From germline, CDR1 is MNHNS and CDR2 SASEGT. The CDR3 is 14 amino acids. The CDR3 DNA reads as TGTGCCAGCAGCCCCAGGGGTTCCCGCACTGAAGCTTTCTTT. Translated, it gives CASSPRGSRTEAFF.

In nucleotides, the CDR3 is TGCGCCAGCAGCTCTAAAGGACTAGCGGGAGTCACAGATACGCAGTATTTT. Its translation is CASSSKGLAGVTDTQYF. This chain links TRBV5-1 with TRBJ2-3, with TRBD2 identical over 13 bases. Germline V gene data show CDR1 as SGHRS and CDR2 as YFSETQ. The CDR3 totals 17 residues. V was pared by 3 bases and J by 2 bases, with 6 bases of the junction left unmatched.

The gene calls are TRBV11-2 and TRBJ2-6; TRBD1 is a possible D gene (5 bases). CDR3 size: 14 residues. With 5 bases removed from V and 0 bases from J, the gap between germline ends came to 5 bases. CDR1 and CDR2 (germline): SGHAT, FQNNGV. CDR3 sequence: CASSQGSGANVLTF. The DNA for the CDR3 is TGTGCCAGCAGCCAGGGCTCTGGGGCCAACGTCCTGACTTTC.

This CDR3 is CAISETLAGANQETQYF. Written as DNA, the CDR3 is TGTGCCATCAGTGAGACTCTAGCGGGGGCCAACCAAGAGACCCAGTACTTC. This chain uses TRBV10-3 with TRBJ2-5; TRBD2 agrees at 10 bases. V trimming: 2 bases; J trimming: 0 bases; junction bases outside the gene matches: 6. Germline CDR1 ENHRY, CDR2 SYGVKD. The CDR3 is 17 residues long.

This clone appeared a few times. This chain connects TRBV7-8 to TRBJ2-3; 7 bases align to TRBD1. There are 15 residues in the CDR3. J lost 1 base, V lost 7 bases, and 8 bases had no gene match. Germline lookup yields CDR1 SGHVS and CDR2 FQNEAQ. The DNA of the CDR3 is TGTGCCAGCATCCCCAGGGGGAGTCGCACAGATACGCAGTATTTT. Its protein is CASIPRGSRTDTQYF. The full variable domain, with the rest looked up from reference TRBV7-8 and TRBJ2-3, is GAGVSQSPRYKVAKRGQDVALRCDPISGHVSLFWYQQALGQGPEFLTYFQNEAQLDKSGLPSDRFFAERPEGSVSTLKIQRTQQEDSAVYLCASIPRGSRTDTQYFGPGTRLTVL.

This clone has just a few counts. Compared with germline, one end of the junction differs, possibly owing to a read error. V is TRBV7-9 and J is TRBJ2-7, with 11 nucleotides matching TRBD1. This CDR3 has 14 residues. Germline CDR1 is SEHNR and CDR2 is FQNEAQ (reference sequence). The CDR3 DNA reads TGTGCCAGCAGCCATGAGGGGACTGGACAGGGGGCTTGTTTC. Translation gives CASSHEGTGQGACF.

This clone has just a few counts. The chain joins TRBV7-6 to TRBJ2-7, with TRBD2 matching over 7 bases. V trimming: 4 bases; J trimming: 6 bases; junction bases outside the gene matches: 12. Per the germline V gene, CDR1 is SGHVS and CDR2 is FNYEAQ. This CDR3 has 15 residues. This CDR3 reads CASSSQRLAISEQYF. The CDR3 DNA is TGTGCCAGCAGCTCCCAAAGACTAGCTATAAGCGAGCAGTACTTC.

The genes are TRBV6-1 and TRBJ2-7; 8 bases fit TRBD2. The CDR3 covers 14 residues. Germline trimming cut 5 bases from V and 6 bases from J; bases unmatched to any gene: 9. Per germline, CDR1 MNHNS and CDR2 SASEGT. The CDR3 region has the DNA TGTGCCAGCAGTCCTTCCGGGACTAGGGGCGAGCAGTACTTC. This sequence encodes CASSPSGTRGEQYF.

V gene TRBV19 combines with J gene TRBJ2-2; 7 bases map to TRBD2. Germline CDR1 and CDR2: LNHDA and SQIVND (reference sequence). V gave up 6 bases and J gave up 3 bases; unmatched junction bases: 13. CDR3 size: 17 residues. The CDR3 sequence is CASSTTRGGGDTGELFF. CDR3 coding DNA: TGTGCCAGTAGCACCACCCGCGGGGGAGGGGACACCGGGGAGCTGTTTTTT.

The rearrangement joins TRBV11-1 to TRBJ2-5; TRBD1 matches 7 bases. The trim removed 1 base at V and 5 bases at J, leaving 1 base unmatched. The CDR3 runs to 13 residues. Looked up from germline, CDR1 is SGHAT and CDR2 is FQDESV (reference sequence). This chain's CDR3 is CASSLDRGETQYF. The CDR3 DNA is TGTGCCAGCAGCTTAGACAGGGGCGAGACCCAGTACTTC.

The chain joins TRBV6-1 to TRBJ2-3; TRBD2 agrees at 7 bases. CDR1 is MNHNS and CDR2 is SASEGT in the germline V gene. Trimming cost V 3 bases and J 5 bases; bases outside gene matches: 5. This CDR3 is built from 14 residues. The CDR3 DNA sequence: TGTGCCAGCAGTGACTCGGGAGGAATAGATACGCAGTATTTT. The encoded protein is CASSDSGGIDTQYF.

This clone was detected only a few times. The rearrangement links TRBV5-1 to TRBJ2-2; D call uncertain. The CDR3 consists of 12 residues. The germline V gene has CDR1 SGHRS and CDR2 YFSETQ. V was trimmed by 4 bases and J by 1 base, leaving 2 bases between them. The CDR3: CASSRNTGELFF. For the CDR3, the DNA is TGCGCCAGCAGCCGGAACACCGGGGAGCTGTTTTTT. Combining the CDR3 with reference TRBV5-1 and TRBJ2-2 gives the whole variable domain KAGVTQTPRYLIKTRGQQVTLSCSPISGHRSVSWYQQTPGQGLQFLFEYFSETQRNKGNFPGRFSGRQFSNSRSEMNVSTLELGDSALYLCASSRNTGELFFGEGSRLTVL.

The V and J genes are TRBV9 and TRBJ2-5; TRBD1 matches at 11 bases. The CDR3 has 15 amino acids. Germline V lookup: CDR1 SGDLS, CDR2 YYNGEE. V dropped 5 bases and J dropped 4; count of bases not matched to a gene: 7. CDR3 sequence (DNA): TGTGCCAGCAGTCGGACAGGGGGCCCAGGAGAGACCCAGTACTTC. It yields the protein CASSRTGGPGETQYF.

The rearrangement joins TRBV15 to TRBJ2-2; no clear D. Germline CDR1 and CDR2: LNHNV and YYDKDF (reference sequence). V lost 2 bases and J 1 base, leaving 5 bases between the germline ends. The CDR3 covers 14 residues. This CDR3 is CATSRFQNTGELFF. CDR3 nucleotides: TGTGCCACCAGCAGATTCCAGAACACCGGGGAGCTGTTTTTT.

The rearrangement joins TRBV7-8 to TRBJ1-2; possibly TRBD1 for D (5 bases). Germline V gene sequence: CDR1 SGHVS, CDR2 FQNEAQ. The CDR3 has 12 amino acids. The V gene lost 5 bases and the J gene lost 7 bases, with 11 bases spanning the gap. CDR3 in DNA: TGTGCCAGCAGCCACAGTCAGGGTGGCTACACCTTC. It translates to CASSHSQGGYTF.

V and J are TRBV29-1 and TRBJ1-2; D is unclear. CDR3 length: 12 residues. V was clipped by 3 bases and J by 7 bases, with 12 bases between them. CDR1 is SQVTM, CDR2 ANQGSEA, per germline. CDR3 coding DNA: TGCAGCGTTGAGGTCCACATCTCTGGCTACACCTTC. Its translation is CSVEVHISGYTF. The whole variable domain, filled in from reference TRBV29-1 and TRBJ1-2, reads SAVISQKPSRDICQRGTSLTIQCQVDSQVTMMFWYRQQPGQSLTLIATANQGSEATYESGFVIDKFPISRPNLTFSTLTVSNMSPEDSSIYLCSVEVHISGYTFGSGTRLTVV.

This clone was seen a few times. The chain joins TRBV6-1 to TRBJ1-5; possibly TRBD1 for D (5 bases). This CDR3 contains 16 residues. Trimming stripped 3 bases from V and 6 bases from J, with 18 bases between. The germline gives CDR1 MNHNS, CDR2 SASEGT. The CDR3 reads CASSDPAGRQGQPQHF. CDR3 nucleotide sequence: TGTGCCAGCAGTGATCCGGCAGGAAGGCAGGGTCAGCCCCAGCATTTT.

This clone has a handful of counts. The chain employs TRBV5-1 and TRBJ1-4; no firm D call. Germline V gene lookup returns CDR1 SGHRS and CDR2 YFSETQ. The CDR3 is 14 amino acids. The V and J ends lost 3 bases and 0 bases respectively, with 6 bases between them. The CDR3 sequence: CASSSTTTNEKLFF. The CDR3 DNA follows: TGCGCCAGCAGCTCCACTACAACTAATGAAAAACTGTTTTTT.

V usage is TRBV29-1 and J usage is TRBJ1-1; weak D call: TRBD1 (5 bases). This CDR3 has 14 amino acids. The V end lost 3 bases, the J end lost 1 base, and 12 bases lay between the germline ends. Germline lookup yields CDR1 SQVTM and CDR2 ANQGSEA. The DNA of the CDR3 is TGCAGCGTTGACGGGCAGGGCTCGAACACTGAAGCTTTCTTT. Its protein product is CSVDGQGSNTEAFF.

The chain recombines TRBV19 with TRBJ2-1, with 7 bases fitting TRBD2. Losses at the gene ends were 5 bases for V and 5 bases for J; bases not matched to a gene: 6. Germline loops: CDR1 LNHDA, CDR2 SQIVND (reference sequence). CDR3 size: 14 residues. The CDR3 protein is CASSLARGDNEQFF. CDR3 coding DNA: TGTGCCAGTAGTCTCGCCCGGGGGGACAATGAGCAGTTCTTC.

The V and J genes are TRBV6-5 and TRBJ2-1; D call uncertain. CDR3 size: 14 residues. Germline values: CDR1 MNHEY, CDR2 SVGAGI. V lost 10 bases and J lost 0, with 13 bases in between. CDR3 DNA sequence: TGTGCCACATCGCGCCTTAGCTCCTACAATGAGCAGTTCTTC. Its protein product is CATSRLSSYNEQFF.

In DNA, the CDR3 is TGCGCCAGCAGCGCGGACAGGGCGCAGTACTTC. It encodes CASSADRAQYF. V gene TRBV5-1 combines with J gene TRBJ2-7; 8 bases line up with TRBD1. With 4 bases clipped from V and 9 bases from J, the junction kept 3 bases outside the gene matches. The CDR3 is 11 residues long. Germline loops: CDR1 SGHRS, CDR2 YFSETQ. The full variable domain, in which reference TRBV5-1 and TRBJ2-7 provide the parts outside the CDR3, is KAGVTQTPRYLIKTRGQQVTLSCSPISGHRSVSWYQQTPGQGLQFLFEYFSETQRNKGNFPGRFSGRQFSNSRSEMNVSTLELGDSALYLCASSADRAQYFGPGTRLTVT.

The chain couples TRBV5-1 to TRBJ2-2; 12 bases are shared with TRBD2. CDR3 size: 15 residues. Germline V gene lookup returns CDR1 SGHRS and CDR2 YFSETQ. The V and J ends lost 4 bases and 6 bases, in that order; junction bases with no gene match: 4. CDR3 in DNA: TGCGCCAGCAGCCCGGGACTAGCGGGCCCCGGGGAGCTGTTTTTT. Translation: CASSPGLAGPGELFF.

The chain joins TRBV5-4 to TRBJ2-7; 11 bases agree with TRBD2. Germline CDR1 SGHNT, CDR2 YYREEE (reference sequence). The V gene end was trimmed by 4 bases and the J gene end by 2 bases; junction bases not matched to a gene: 5. The CDR3 length is 15 residues. The CDR3: CASSRGTSGAYEQYF. The CDR3 nucleotides read TGTGCCAGCAGCCGCGGGACTAGCGGAGCCTACGAGCAGTACTTC.